This T cell receptor beta chain was captured in a study of blood T cell repertoires in COVID-19. The method was immunoSEQ multiplex PCR; TCRdb's version includes in-frame clones alone and lacks a portion of them. The sample lists about 230,000 clones; about nine tenths were seen once. Germline CDR1 SNHLY, CDR2 FYNNEI. Trimming took 7 bases from V and 4 from J; bases not matched to a gene: 4. There are 15 residues in the CDR3. The chain combines TRBV2 with TRBJ2-2; 12 nucleotides align to TRBD2. The receptor was isolated from a man aged 50 to 59 with COVID-19, enrolled during active disease. Sequencing was performed on peripheral blood. The CDR3 nucleotides are TGTGCCAGCACGACTAGCGGGAGAGCCACCGGGGAGCTGTTTTTT. As protein: CASTTSGRATGELFF.